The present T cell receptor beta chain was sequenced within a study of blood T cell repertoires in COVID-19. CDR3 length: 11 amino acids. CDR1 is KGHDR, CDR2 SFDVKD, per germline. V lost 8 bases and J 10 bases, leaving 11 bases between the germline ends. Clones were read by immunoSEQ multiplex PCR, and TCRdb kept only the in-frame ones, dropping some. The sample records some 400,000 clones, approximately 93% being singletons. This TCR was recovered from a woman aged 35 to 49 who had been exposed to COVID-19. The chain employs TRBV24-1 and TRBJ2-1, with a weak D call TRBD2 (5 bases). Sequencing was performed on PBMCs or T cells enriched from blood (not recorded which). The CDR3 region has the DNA TGTGCCACCACCCTGAGCGGAGAGCAGTTCTTC. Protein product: CATTLSGEQFF.